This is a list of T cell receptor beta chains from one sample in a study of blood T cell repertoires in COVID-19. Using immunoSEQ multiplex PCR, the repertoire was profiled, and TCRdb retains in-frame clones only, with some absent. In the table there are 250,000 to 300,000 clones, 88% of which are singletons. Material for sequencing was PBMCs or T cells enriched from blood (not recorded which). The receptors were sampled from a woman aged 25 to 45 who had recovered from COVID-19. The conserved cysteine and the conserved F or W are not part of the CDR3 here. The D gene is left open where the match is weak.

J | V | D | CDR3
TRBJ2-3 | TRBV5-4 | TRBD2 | ASSLAGGTTDTQY
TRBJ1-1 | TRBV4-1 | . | ASSPLEGTPEAF
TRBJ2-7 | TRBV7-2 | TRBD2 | ASSSGLAGSYEQY
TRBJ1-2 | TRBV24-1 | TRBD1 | ATSDSTGQEEIYT
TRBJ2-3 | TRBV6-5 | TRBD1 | ATRDRGHIGDTQY
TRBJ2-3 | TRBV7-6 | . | ASSLGGYTDTQY
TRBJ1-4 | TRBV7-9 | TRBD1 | ASSLRQGANEKLF
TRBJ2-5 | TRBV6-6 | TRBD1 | ASSYSGTEETQY
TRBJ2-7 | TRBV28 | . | ASSAVRGSYEQY
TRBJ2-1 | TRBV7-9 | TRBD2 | ASSLAIAGGSYNEQF
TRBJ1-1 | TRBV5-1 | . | ASSFVGANTEAF
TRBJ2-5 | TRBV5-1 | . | ASSLVYLETQY
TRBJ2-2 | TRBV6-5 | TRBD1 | ASRGQGTPTGELF
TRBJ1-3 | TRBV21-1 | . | ASSTEKKDRAWCRNTIY
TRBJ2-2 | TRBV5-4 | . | ASSLNPHSNTGELF
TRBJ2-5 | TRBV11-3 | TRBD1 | ASRGTGEETQY
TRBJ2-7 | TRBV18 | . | ASSPSSTVSSYEQY
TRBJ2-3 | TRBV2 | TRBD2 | ASSTLAGGTDTQY
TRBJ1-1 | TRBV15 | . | ATSSNTEAF
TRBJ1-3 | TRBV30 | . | AWSAITGSGNTIY
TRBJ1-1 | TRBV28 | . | ATLPGGFGTEAF